This T cell receptor (beta chain) was identified in a study of response to subunit inactivated influenza vaccine. Study-level findings and limits: Authors suggested each seasonal flu vaccination may recruit only limited numbers of new T cells.

One entry per CDR3 protein results from TCRdb running MiXCR on the RT-PCR reads. The data hold approximately 700,000 distinct CDR3 sequences, with roughly 14% observed a single time. This clonotype was found many times. The target antigen is unknown. The source material was PBMCs from blood, sampled around 15 days before vaccination. This receptor was obtained from a man in his forties or fifties who received an inactivated influenza vaccine.

The CDR3 nucleotides are TGTGCCAGCAGTTTTATCTCTAGCGGAGGCTCCTACGAGCAGTACTTC. Its translation is CASSFISSGGSYEQYF. The V call is TRBV27, the J call TRBJ2-7, with 7 bases matching TRBD2. CDR3 length: 16 residues. J gave up 0 bases and V 3 bases, and 8 bases lay outside the gene matches. Germline V gene data show CDR1 as MNHEY and CDR2 as SMNVEV (reference sequence).